The entry below gives a single T cell receptor beta chain sequence along with its context. CDR3 size: 14 residues. V lost 2 bases to trimming and J lost 5 bases, with 12 bases between them. Germline V gives CDR1 MNHNS, CDR2 SASEGT. The data originate from a study of PD-L1 blockade in urothelial cancer. Study as a whole: Blood analysis took place 3 weeks (second dose) and 6 weeks after treatment start.

Produced via immunoSEQ multiplex PCR; TCRdb's table is partial and in-frame only. The top ten clones hold approximately 3.8% of a sample with 90,000 to 130,000 clones, approximately 90% of them seen once. The time point denotes: peripheral blood 6 weeks after treatment start. This receptor was obtained from a man in his sixties with urothelial cancer. The chain has TRBV6-1 and TRBJ1-1, with D hard to call. Sequencing was performed on PBMCs, taken around atezolizumab (anti-PD-L1) treatment. CDR3 region: CASSESGRGTEAFF. Written as DNA, the CDR3 is TGTGCCAGCAGTGAATCCGGGAGAGGTACTGAAGCTTTCTTT.